The 3 T cell receptor beta chains below all came from one sample that was sequenced in a study of CD8 T cells in Susac syndrome (dated by TCRdb to the late 2010s). The receptor library was made with the immunoSEQ multiplex PCR assay. RNA was extracted using the RNeasy kit, and about 0.5 to 1 microgram was reverse transcribed with random hexamers. The raw public reads went through TCRdb reprocessing: fastp at Q25, MiXCR clone calling, in-frame beta chains kept. Rows are combined by CDR3 protein, so each entry shows the most common genes and DNA. The sample table contains some 190,000 distinct CDR3 sequences; only one count was recorded for 95% of them. The biggest ten clones account for 0.1% of the sample. Sequences were obtained from CD4+ T cells from PBMCs. All receptors come from a human donor in good health.

This sequence joins TRBV5-4 and TRBJ2-1; D may be TRBD2 (6 bases). V was pared by 4 bases and J by 3 bases, with 20 bases between. The CDR3 has 17 residues. The germline gives CDR1 SGHNT, CDR2 YYREEE (reference sequence). CDR3 coding DNA: TGTGCCAGCAGCCCCGGGGGATCAGGGAATTTCTACAATGAGCAGTTCTTC. Protein sequence: CASSPGGSGNFYNEQFF.

The CDR3 spells CASSQDVVTQEAFF. The CDR3, as DNA: TGCGCCAGCAGCCAAGATGTTGTGACGCAAGAAGCTTTCTTT. The chain combines TRBV4-1 with TRBJ1-1; no clear D gene. Germline CDR1 MGHRA, CDR2 YSYEKL. Trimming left V 0 bases short and J 8 bases short, with 13 bases between. This CDR3 has 14 residues.

This sequence joins TRBV5-1 and TRBJ1-6, with D tentatively TRBD1 (5 bases). Germline-derived CDR1 and CDR2 are SGHRS and YFSETQ. V lost 0 bases and J 7 bases, leaving 14 bases between the germline ends. There are 16 residues in the CDR3. CDR3 coding DNA: TGCGCCAGCAGCTTGGACCAGGGAGGGTGGAATTCACCCCTCCACTTT. The encoded protein is CASSLDQGGWNSPLHF.